The rows below give T cell receptor beta chains drawn from one sample of a study of T cell repertoires in cytomegalovirus infection. MiXCR, applied by TCRdb to the reads, yields one record per CDR3 protein. The data hold 100,000 to 150,000 distinct CDR3 sequences, with about 10% observed a single time. Sequenced sample: PBMCs. The source of these receptors is a human donor in good health (CMV status not recorded). Some clones in this sample may be carry-over from other donors' samples. Each CDR3 is given with its conserved first and last residue. D genes are given only for firm matches. Some rows have no size entry. The others give once, few or many, or a class for an expanded clone.

TRBD1,TRBJ1-1,TRBV28,many,TGTGCCAGCAGCCAGGACAGGGGGCGCGGAAACACTGAAGCTTTCTTT,CASSQDRGRGNTEAFF
-,TRBJ2-1,TRBV5-1,-,TGCGCCAGCCTTCGGACACGAGGATCCTACAATGAGCAGTTCTTC,CASLRTRGSYNEQFF
TRBD1,TRBJ2-1,TRBV14,few,TGTGCCAGCAGCCAAGAAGGTCGGACAGGGCTCTACAATGAGCAGTTCTTC,CASSQEGRTGLYNEQFF
-,TRBJ2-7,TRBV2,few,TGTGCCAGCAGTGTCCAGAGAGCGTCCTACGAGCAGTACTTC,CASSVQRASYEQYF
TRBD1,TRBJ2-5,TRBV12-3/TRBV12-4,many,TGTGCCAGCAGGCGGACAGGCCAACAAGAGACCCAGTACTTC,CASRRTGQQETQYF
-,TRBJ2-3,TRBV6-1,many,TGTGCCAGCAGTGAAGCGAGCTCCACAGATACGCAGTATTTT,CASSEASSTDTQYF
-,TRBJ2-7,TRBV7-8,many,TGTGCCAGCAGCCCGTACTACGAGCAGTACTTC,CASSPYYEQYF
TRBD1,TRBJ1-2,TRBV28,few,TGTGCCAGCAGTTTAAGGACAGGAGTTGGCTACACCTTC,CASSLRTGVGYTF
-,TRBJ2-1,TRBV25-1,many,TGTGCCAGCGGCCGTCACCCCGCGGGGCTTTACAATGAGCAGTTCTTC,CASGRHPAGLYNEQFF
TRBD2,TRBJ2-1,TRBV6-5,many,TGTGCCAGCAGTTACGGTCTAGCGGGCTCAAATGAGCAGTTCTTC,CASSYGLAGSNEQFF
-,TRBJ1-3,TRBV5-5,few,TGTGCCAGCAGCCGCGAGGTCTCTGGAAACACCATATATTTT,CASSREVSGNTIYF
-,TRBJ2-1,TRBV7-2,many,TGTGCCAGCAGCTTACTAGGATGGGGGAATGAGCAGTTCTTC,CASSLLGWGNEQFF
-,TRBJ2-1,TRBV4-1,few,TGCGCCAGCAGCCAAGTAATGAATGAGCAGTTCTTC,CASSQVMNEQFF
-,TRBJ2-3,TRBV6-6,many,TGTGCCAGCAGTTACTCGAGTCGGCCGGATACGCAGTATTTT,CASSYSSRPDTQYF
-,TRBJ2-5,TRBV7-2,many,TGTGCCAGCAGCTTAGTCATCCGAGAGACCCAGTACTTC,CASSLVIRETQYF
TRBD2,TRBJ2-1,TRBV27,many,TGTGCCAGCAGTTTAAGGGCTAGCGGGGGCCCGAGCTCCTACAATGAGCAGTTCTTC,CASSLRASGGPSSYNEQFF
-,TRBJ1-2,TRBV20-1,-,TGCAGTGCTAGAGACCCGGGAGCTAACTATGGCTACACCTTC,CSARDPGANYGYTF
-,TRBJ1-1,TRBV5-4,many,TGTGCCAGCAGCCCCGAACCAGGGAGAATGAACACTGAAGCTTTCTTT,CASSPEPGRMNTEAFF
-,TRBJ2-1,TRBV2,many,TGTGCCAGCAGGGAAGGTTATTCCTTAAGGAATGAGCAGTTCTTC,CASREGYSLRNEQFF
TRBD1,TRBJ2-5,TRBV12-3/TRBV12-4,many,TGTGCCAGCAGTTCTTACAGGGGCCAAGAGACCCAGTACTTC,CASSSYRGQETQYF
TRBD1,TRBJ2-3,TRBV7-9,many,TGTGCCAGCAGCTCACAGGGGGAGTTTGCAGATACGCAGTATTTT,CASSSQGEFADTQYF
-,TRBJ2-1,TRBV14,many,TGTGCCAGCAGCCAGGGGGGTTCCTACAATGAGCAGTTCTTC,CASSQGGSYNEQFF
-,TRBJ2-5,TRBV7-7,many,TGTGCCAGCAGCTTGGAGAGCCAGAACCAAGAGACCCAGTACTTC,CASSLESQNQETQYF
-,TRBJ1-2,TRBV2,many,TGTGCCAGCAGTATGCAGGAGAACTATGGCTACACCTTC,CASSMQENYGYTF
TRBD2,TRBJ2-3,TRBV7-2,many,TGTGCCAGCAGCTTAGTAGCGGGAGGGATCTTGGGGACAGATACGCAGTATTTT,CASSLVAGGILGTDTQYF
TRBD2,TRBJ2-1,TRBV12-3/TRBV12-4,few,TGTGCCAGCAGTGAGACTAGCGGGGGACCCCTCTCCAATGAGCAGTTCTTC,CASSETSGGPLSNEQFF
-,TRBJ1-6,TRBV6-5,many,TGTGCCAGTCAGGCCCTCTATAATTCACCCCTCCACTTT,CASQALYNSPLHF
-,TRBJ1-1,TRBV28,-,TGTGCCAGCAGTTTACGTTTACCTAGAGAAGCTTTCTTT,CASSLRLPREAFF
-,TRBJ1-4,TRBV5-4,many,TGTGCCAGCAGCCCCGGGCAGGGAACTAATGAAAAACTGTTTTTT,CASSPGQGTNEKLFF
TRBD2,TRBJ2-5,TRBV20-1,few,TGCAGTGCTACCTCGACTAGCGGGGGGCTACAAGAGACCCAGTACTTC,CSATSTSGGLQETQYF
-,TRBJ1-3,TRBV29-1,-,TGCAGCGTTTTAGGGGCGGGGGCAGATGGAAACACCATATATTTT,CSVLGAGADGNTIYF
-,TRBJ2-7,TRBV6-5,-,TGTGCCAGCAGTAAGGGGACGGAGCAGTACTTC,CASSKGTEQYF
TRBD2,TRBJ2-1,TRBV6-2/TRBV6-3,many,TGTGCCAGCAGAACGTGGACTAGCGGTCCGTGGGATGAGCAGTTCTTC,CASRTWTSGPWDEQFF
TRBD2,TRBJ2-3,TRBV7-9,many,TGTGCCAGCAGCATTGGACTAGCGGGCACAGATACGCAGTATTTT,CASSIGLAGTDTQYF
-,TRBJ1-2,TRBV7-9,many,TGTGCCAGCAGTCTTACTAAGACTATGTCTGGCTACACCTTC,CASSLTKTMSGYTF
-,TRBJ1-2,TRBV2,many,TGTGCCAGCAGTGAAGAGGGGGACATCTATGGCTACACCTTC,CASSEEGDIYGYTF